Below are 18 T cell receptor beta chains sequenced from a single sample in a study of cytomegalovirus exposure and HLA in healthy donors. 13 Jbeta primers and 60 Vbeta primers were used for the PCR. Assay used: immunoSEQ multiplex PCR; TCRdb lists only in-frame clones, some missing. The sample yields approximately 190,000 clones, over 75% seen once. Specimen: PBMCs. The receptors shown here come from a man aged 35 to 55 in good health and CMV-seropositive.

The chain employs TRBV5-1 and TRBJ1-2, with 9 positions matching TRBD1. Trimming cost V 0 bases and J 5 bases; bases outside gene matches: 2. Germline lookup yields CDR1 SGHRS and CDR2 YFSETQ. The CDR3 runs to 14 residues. As DNA, the CDR3 is TGCGCCAGCAGCTTGGGTGGACAGGGGTATGGCTACACCTTC. This encodes CASSLGGQGYGYTF.

CDR3 DNA sequence: TGTGCCAGCAGCCTCACGGGCGCGGGGGGTGCAGAGACCCAGTACTTC. Protein sequence: CASSLTGAGGAETQYF. The V gene is TRBV13, the J gene TRBJ2-5, with 8 bases aligning to TRBD2. The length of the CDR3 is 16 residues. With V trimmed by 5 bases and J by 4 bases, 12 bases remained unmatched. Germline CDR1 is PRHDT and CDR2 is FYEKMQ (reference sequence).

CDR3 sequence: CASSEAGHEQYF. DNA for the CDR3: TGCGCCAGCAGTGAGGCGGGGCACGAGCAGTACTTC. This chain connects TRBV10-1 to TRBJ2-7, with D maybe TRBD2 (6 bases). CDR1 and CDR2 from the germline V gene are WNHNN and SYGVQD (reference sequence). The CDR3 consists of 12 residues. With 2 bases removed from V and 5 bases from J, the gap between germline ends came to 7 bases.

In its sample, this clone was seen a few times. The V call is TRBV7-2, the J call TRBJ2-7; D unresolved. Germline values: CDR1 SGHTA, CDR2 FQGNSA. Trimming removed 5 bases at V and 0 bases at J, with 17 bases between. The CDR3 has 16 residues. The CDR3 loop reads CASSPLGGIPSYEQYF. The CDR3 nucleotides read TGTGCCAGCAGCCCCCTTGGCGGTATTCCCTCCTACGAGCAGTACTTC.

The chain uses TRBV28 and TRBJ2-2; a weak D match, TRBD1 (5 bases). The CDR3 totals 17 residues. V was clipped by 4 bases and J by 1 base, with 16 bases between them. CDR1 and CDR2 from the germline V gene are MDHEN and SYDVKM. DNA for the CDR3: TGTGCCAGCAGTTCCCAACGGCAGGGCCGGAACACCGGGGAGCTGTTTTTT. This translates into CASSSQRQGRNTGELFF. Full variable domain (remainder filled in from reference TRBV28 and TRBJ2-2): DVKVTQSSRYLVKRTGEKVFLECVQDMDHENMFWYRQDPGLGLRLIYFSYDVKMKEKGDIPEGYSVSREKKERFSLILESASTNQTSMYLCASSSQRQGRNTGELFFGEGSRLTVL.

This chain connects TRBV6-1 to TRBJ1-1, with D hard to call. The CDR3 is 14 residues long. CDR1 is MNHNS and CDR2 is SASEGT in the germline V gene. The ends were cut back, 5 bases at V and 0 bases at J, with 10 bases in the middle. CDR3 loop: CASSPVFLNTEAFF. CDR3 nucleotides: TGTGCCAGCAGTCCAGTTTTCCTGAACACTGAAGCTTTCTTT.

This chain links TRBV2 with TRBJ1-2; D is uncertain. Germline CDR1 reads SNHLY; CDR2 reads FYNNEI. This CDR3 is built from 17 residues. Deletions cut 4 bases from V and 0 bases from J, with 18 bases between. The CDR3 is CASSAGAPTSPNYGYTF. CDR3 DNA: TGTGCCAGCAGTGCGGGTGCCCCGACGTCCCCTAACTATGGCTACACCTTC.

This rearrangement joins TRBV6-1 to TRBJ2-7; maybe TRBD2 (5 bases). This CDR3 spans 15 amino acids. Germline V lookup: CDR1 MNHNS, CDR2 SASEGT. The ends were cut back, 1 base at V and 0 bases at J, with 10 bases in the middle. As DNA, the CDR3 is TGTGCCAGCAGTGAAGGGCCGGGAAGCTCCTACGAGCAGTACTTC. Its protein is CASSEGPGSSYEQYF.

The J gene is TRBJ2-4, the V gene TRBV6-5; TRBD2 matches 9 bases. This CDR3 has 14 amino acids. Germline values: CDR1 MNHEY, CDR2 SVGAGI. V was clipped by 8 bases and J by 7 bases; unmatched bases: 9. Here the CDR3 reads CASREIAGANIQYF. The CDR3 nucleotides are TGTGCCAGCCGGGAGATAGCGGGGGCTAACATTCAGTACTTC.

V and J are TRBV19 and TRBJ2-1, with no clear D. The V end lost 2 bases, the J end lost 0 bases, and 5 bases lay between the germline ends. Germline CDR1 is LNHDA and CDR2 is SQIVND (reference sequence). The CDR3 spans 14 residues. CDR3 coding DNA: TGTGCCAGTAGTATATCGAGCTCCTACAATGAGCAGTTCTTC. Protein sequence: CASSISSSYNEQFF. Complete variable domain (other parts from reference TRBV19 and TRBJ2-1): DGGITQSPKYLFRKEGQNVTLSCEQNLNHDAMYWYRQDPGQGLRLIYYSQIVNDFQKGDIAEGYSVSREKKESFPLTVTSAQKNPTAFYLCASSISSSYNEQFFGPGTRLTVL.

This chain connects TRBV5-4 to TRBJ2-3; possible D gene TRBD2, 5 bases. V lost 4 bases, J lost 3 bases, and 12 bases lay in between. The germline gives CDR1 SGHNT, CDR2 YYREEE (reference sequence). The CDR3 is made up of 14 amino acids. The CDR3 DNA follows: TGTGCCAGCAGCCAGGTCCCGGGGACAGATACGCAGTATTTT. Its protein is CASSQVPGTDTQYF.

This clone was counted a single time. The gene calls are TRBV6-5 and TRBJ2-5; D is unclear. The length of the CDR3 is 12 residues. Between the trimmed V and J ends, which lost 5 bases and 2 bases, there was a span of 6 bases. Germline V gene data show CDR1 as MNHEY and CDR2 as SVGAGI. The CDR3 loop reads CASSPPQETQYF. The CDR3 DNA follows: TGTGCCAGCAGTCCTCCGCAAGAGACCCAGTACTTC.

This chain uses TRBV27 with TRBJ2-5; TRBD2 is a possible D gene (5 bases). The CDR3 has 13 amino acids. The V end lost 5 bases, the J end lost 5 bases, and 12 bases lay between the germline ends. Germline assignment: CDR1 MNHEY and CDR2 SMNVEV (reference sequence). The CDR3 DNA is TGTGCCAGCAGTATGGCGGGCTGGGAGACCCAGTACTTC. It codes for CASSMAGWETQYF.

The genes are TRBV7-9 and TRBJ1-1; 7 bases are shared with TRBD1. V dropped 4 bases and J dropped 1; count of bases not matched to a gene: 3. CDR3 size: 14 residues. Per the germline V gene, CDR1 is SEHNR and CDR2 is FQNEAQ (reference sequence). CDR3 protein: CASSYRGPNTEAFF. The CDR3 DNA reads as TGTGCCAGCAGCTACAGGGGACCGAACACTGAAGCTTTCTTT.

The gene calls are TRBV13 and TRBJ2-1; the D gene is possibly TRBD2 (7 bases). CDR3 length equals 14 residues. V was trimmed by 4 bases and J by 8 bases, leaving 15 bases between them. From germline, CDR1 is PRHDT and CDR2 FYEKMQ (reference sequence). The CDR3 protein is CASSSRGGFHEQFF. CDR3 DNA sequence: TGTGCCAGCAGCTCGAGGGGGGGGTTTCATGAGCAGTTCTTC. Full variable domain (rest looked up from reference TRBV13 and TRBJ2-1): AAGVIQSPRHLIKEKRETATLKCYPIPRHDTVYWYQQGPGQDPQFLISFYEKMQSDKGSIPDRFSAQQFSDYHSELNMSSLELGDSALYFCASSSRGGFHEQFFGPGTRLTVL.

This clone was recorded a few times. This CDR3 reads CASSTRKPSVRYEQYF. The CDR3 nucleotides read TGTGCCAGCAGCACTCGCAAGCCGTCGGTGAGGTACGAGCAGTACTTC. This chain uses TRBV27 with TRBJ2-7; D ambiguous. V lost 6 bases and J 4 bases, leaving 22 bases between the germline ends. Looked up from germline, CDR1 is MNHEY and CDR2 is SMNVEV (reference sequence). This CDR3 spans 16 amino acids.

V usage is TRBV19 and J usage is TRBJ2-2, with 8 bases identical to TRBD1. Germline V gene lookup returns CDR1 LNHDA and CDR2 SQIVND (reference sequence). V shed 6 bases, J shed 1 base, and the junction held 1 base outside the gene matches. This CDR3 has 14 amino acids. The CDR3 DNA is TGTGCCAGTAGAGGGACAGGGAACACCGGGGAGCTGTTTTTT. Encoded protein: CASRGTGNTGELFF.

This chain uses TRBV9 with TRBJ2-1; 9 bases are shared with TRBD2. Trimming at V came to 7 bases and at J to 3 bases, leaving 8 bases not matched to a gene. The CDR3 extends over 15 amino acids. CDR1 SGDLS and CDR2 YYNGEE come from the germline V gene. CDR3 DNA: TGTGCCAGCGGGCGGGGGGGCCCCGGCTACAATGAGCAGTTCTTC. Its protein product is CASGRGGPGYNEQFF.